This T cell receptor beta chain was found in a study of blood T cell repertoires in COVID-19. Study overall: The samples span acute and convalescent COVID-19 from the United States, Italy and Spain. From T cells, B-cell-depleted T cells, or PBMCs came the material, which was cDNA or gDNA.

Authors' analysis steps: Amplifying reference gene primers gave estimates of nucleated cell counts. Only in-frame clones appear in the TCRdb table, and some are missing; sequencing was by immunoSEQ multiplex PCR. V and J calls and clone size are those listed in that table; D and trimming were worked out from the DNA. The table records around 25,000 clones, more than 75% of them present only once. The germline V gene encodes CDR1 LNHDA and CDR2 SQIVND (reference sequence). The CDR3 extends over 13 amino acids. Trimming removed 6 bases from V and 7 bases from J, with 10 bases in between. The genes are TRBV19 and TRBJ1-6; D is ambiguous. This clonotype was obtained from a man aged 50-60 years with active COVID-19. Source material: peripheral blood. The CDR3 DNA is TGTGCCAGTAGAGTAACGGTGAATTCACCCCTCCACTTT. This gives the protein CASRVTVNSPLHF.